The next 27 T cell receptor beta chains were all read from a single sample in a study of OX40 agonist ivuxolimab in advanced cancers. Profiled with immunoSEQ multiplex PCR; TCRdb holds only in-frame clones, not every one. The sample gives 55,000 to 70,000 clones, roughly 85% of which show up once; about 3.1% is in the top ten. Here the sequenced sample was CD4+ or CD8+ T cells sorted from blood, taken in a trial of the OX40 agonist ivuxolimab. The receptors originated from an adult with an advanced solid tumor such as melanoma, head and neck, liver or kidney cancer.

The V gene is TRBV5-1, the J gene TRBJ2-5; 10 bases agree with TRBD1. J lost 2 bases, V lost 0 bases, and 10 bases had no gene match. The CDR3 covers 18 residues. Germline values: CDR1 SGHRS, CDR2 YFSETQ. CDR3 sequence (DNA): TGCGCCAGCAGCTTGGCCTCACGTGGGGACAGGGGACAAGAGACCCAGTACTTC. Translation gives CASSLASRGDRGQETQYF.

This sequence joins TRBV2 and TRBJ2-3; 12 nucleotides line up with TRBD2. Germline CDR1 reads SNHLY; CDR2 reads FYNNEI. Unmatched junction bases numbered 5, after V lost 5 bases and J lost 8 bases. The CDR3 is 14 amino acids. The CDR3 bases are TGTGCCAGCAGTCGGACTAGCGGGGAAGGTACGCAGTATTTT. This sequence encodes CASSRTSGEGTQYF.

V gene TRBV19 combines with J gene TRBJ2-1, with D possibly matching TRBD1 (5 bases). V was pared by 8 bases and J by 0 bases, with 11 bases between. CDR1 and CDR2 from the germline V gene are LNHDA and SQIVND (reference sequence). The CDR3 runs to 14 residues. The CDR3 DNA reads as TGTGCCAGTCTAAACAGGAACTCCTACAATGAGCAGTTCTTC. Translating it yields CASLNRNSYNEQFF.

The V and J genes are TRBV7-7 and TRBJ2-2, with D perhaps TRBD1 (6 bases). The CDR3 spans 12 residues. Trimming removed 11 bases from V and 3 bases from J, with 10 bases in between. Germline-derived CDR1 and CDR2 are SSHAT and FNYEAQ (reference sequence). This CDR3 is CAGQSHTGELFF. The DNA for the CDR3 is TGTGCCGGACAGAGTCACACCGGGGAGCTGTTTTTT.

The rearrangement joins TRBV29-1 to TRBJ2-5, with D possibly TRBD2 on 5 matching bases. CDR1 is SQVTM and CDR2 is ANQGSEA in the germline V gene. The V gene lost 4 bases and the J gene lost 5 bases, with 14 bases spanning the gap. This CDR3 is 13 amino acids long. The CDR3 DNA sequence: TGCAGCGTTGGGCAGACTATGGGGGAGACCCAGTACTTC. This translates into CSVGQTMGETQYF.

V usage is TRBV5-4 and J usage is TRBJ2-1; TRBD1 agrees at 7 bases. Unmatched junction bases numbered 5, after V lost 1 base and J lost 4 bases. Per germline, CDR1 SGHNT and CDR2 YYREEE (reference sequence). This CDR3 contains 15 residues. Written as DNA, the CDR3 is TGTGCCAGCAGCTTGTCGGGACAGAGTTACAATGAGCAGTTCTTC. This codes for CASSLSGQSYNEQFF.

This chain connects TRBV19 to TRBJ1-4; tentative D call: TRBD1 (6 bases). Looked up from germline, CDR1 is LNHDA and CDR2 is SQIVND (reference sequence). The CDR3 runs 14 residues. The V gene lost 3 bases and the J gene lost 8 bases, with 13 bases spanning the gap. The CDR3 region is CASSMSQGQEKLFF. The CDR3 DNA reads as TGTGCCAGTAGTATGAGTCAGGGGCAGGAAAAACTGTTTTTT.

J is TRBJ1-1 and V is TRBV12-5; D possibly corresponds to TRBD1 (5 bases). Germline assignment: CDR1 LGHNT and CDR2 FRNRAP. The CDR3 extends over 14 amino acids. The ends were cut back, 1 base at V and 3 bases at J, with 9 bases in the middle. In nucleotides, the CDR3 is TGTGCTAGTGGTTTGGGCCGGGGGGACACTGAAGCTTTCTTT. It translates to CASGLGRGDTEAFF.

V usage is TRBV7-6 and J usage is TRBJ1-2; D gene ambiguous. Germline CDR1 is SGHVS and CDR2 is FNYEAQ. There are 14 residues in the CDR3. Trimming removed 1 base at V and 5 bases at J, with 11 bases between. In nucleotides, the CDR3 is TGTGCCAGCAGCTTAGTCGGCAGCTCTTATGGCTACACCTTC. It codes for CASSLVGSSYGYTF.

The chain couples TRBV6-1 to TRBJ2-7; no definite D call. Trimming took 4 bases from V and 5 from J, leaving 15 bases between them. The CDR3 covers 14 residues. Germline assignment: CDR1 MNHNS and CDR2 SASEGT. CDR3 sequence reads: CASSGRSPVHEQYF. Here the CDR3 DNA reads TGTGCCAGCAGTGGCCGGTCCCCGGTCCACGAGCAGTACTTC.

The chain has TRBV19 and TRBJ1-2, with 8 bases that match TRBD1. Trimming cost V 5 bases and J 5 bases; bases outside gene matches: 7. The CDR3 length is 14 residues. CDR1 is LNHDA and CDR2 is SQIVND in the germline V gene (reference sequence). In nucleotides, the CDR3 is TGTGCCAGTAGTCCATCGGGACAGGCGTATGGCTACACCTTC. It is translated as CASSPSGQAYGYTF.

The J gene is TRBJ1-1, the V gene TRBV19, with 7 bases aligning to TRBD1. With V trimmed by 4 bases and J by 11 bases, 16 bases remained unmatched. The CDR3 runs to 15 residues. In germline, CDR1 is LNHDA, CDR2 SQIVND (reference sequence). CDR3 bases: TGTGCCAGTAGTACCCTGGGAACAGGGGCCTTGGGGGCTTTCTTT. Translation gives CASSTLGTGALGAFF.

J is TRBJ1-2 and V is TRBV28; D unclear. V shed 2 bases and J shed 1 base, with 14 bases lying between them. CDR1 and CDR2 from the germline V gene are MDHEN and SYDVKM. The length of the CDR3 is 16 residues. The CDR3 protein is CASSLGTAGINYGYTF. CDR3 coding DNA: TGTGCCAGCAGTTTAGGTACGGCGGGTATTAACTATGGCTACACCTTC.

This clone was counted between two and nine times. The chain carries TRBV28 and TRBJ2-7; a weak D match, TRBD1 (5 bases). Germline V lookup: CDR1 MDHEN, CDR2 SYDVKM. This CDR3 is built from 15 residues. Deletions cut 6 bases from V and 2 bases from J, with 17 bases between. In nucleotides, the CDR3 is TGTGCCAGCAGATCCCACGGGCAGGGTACCTACGAGCAGTACTTC. It translates to CASRSHGQGTYEQYF.

This clone was picked up one time. This chain links TRBV6-5 with TRBJ2-3; possible D gene TRBD1, 5 bases. The germline gives CDR1 MNHEY, CDR2 SVGAGI. V dropped 2 bases and J dropped 0 bases, with 12 bases sitting between them. This CDR3 is 16 amino acids long. The CDR3 DNA is TGTGCCAGCAGTTACAGGGGTCCAACTAGCACAGATACGCAGTATTTT. Residues: CASSYRGPTSTDTQYF.

Of note for this clone: This sample also contains other DNA sequences that code for the same CDR3. The chain couples TRBV7-2 to TRBJ1-5, with D possibly being TRBD1 (5 bases). V lost 3 bases and J 4 bases, leaving 13 bases between the germline ends. Germline V CDR1 and CDR2: SGHTA, FQGNSA. This CDR3 has 15 residues. CDR3 region: CASSLVGGLNQPQHF. DNA for the CDR3: TGTGCCAGCAGCTTGGTTGGGGGTTTGAATCAGCCCCAGCATTTT.

This rearrangement joins TRBV6-6 to TRBJ1-2; D might be TRBD1 (5 bases). Germline-derived CDR1 and CDR2 are MNHNY and SVGAGI (reference sequence). V lost 7 bases and J lost 2, with 14 bases in between. The CDR3 contains 14 residues. The CDR3 region is CASILDRQNYGYTF. The CDR3 DNA follows: TGTGCCAGCATTCTCGACAGACAGAACTATGGCTACACCTTC.

CDR3 in DNA: TGTGCCAGCAGCTTGGACCCCTACAATGAGCAGTTCTTC. It yields the protein CASSLDPYNEQFF. The chain employs TRBV5-5 and TRBJ2-1; D uncertain. Germline V gives CDR1 SGHKS, CDR2 YYEKEE (reference sequence). This CDR3 region has 13 residues. The V gene lost 0 bases and the J gene lost 2 bases, with 3 bases spanning the gap.

The chain has TRBV27 and TRBJ2-5, with TRBD2 as a possible D gene (6 bases). The V gene lost 4 bases and the J gene lost 5 bases, with 14 bases spanning the gap. CDR1 and CDR2 (germline): MNHEY, SMNVEV (reference sequence). The CDR3 has 14 residues. CDR3 nucleotide sequence: TGTGCCAGCAGTTCGCCCGGGAGAGGGGAGACCCAGTACTTC. It encodes CASSSPGRGETQYF.

This chain links TRBV5-1 with TRBJ1-5; D gene uncertain. This CDR3 has 15 amino acids. Germline CDR1 SGHRS, CDR2 YFSETQ. V shed 1 base and J shed 2 bases, with 10 bases lying between them. As DNA, the CDR3 is TGCGCCAGCAGCTTGACCGACCCGGGCAATCAGCCCCAGCATTTT. This gives the protein CASSLTDPGNQPQHF.

Note on this clone: Other DNA sequences in this sample translate to the same CDR3. The chain joins TRBV7-9 to TRBJ1-6; D perhaps matches TRBD1 (5 bases). CDR3 length: 12 residues. Germline V gene data show CDR1 as SEHNR and CDR2 as FQNEAQ (reference sequence). The V and J ends lost 3 bases and 8 bases respectively, with 5 bases between them. The CDR3 nucleotides are TGTGCCAGCAGCTTGGGGGATTCACCCCTCCACTTT. It yields the protein CASSLGDSPLHF.

This chain joins TRBV11-3 and TRBJ2-3; tentatively, D is TRBD2 (5 bases). The CDR3 runs 14 residues. V was cut by 5 bases and J by 4 bases, with 13 bases left in between. The V gene's germline CDR1 is SGHNT and CDR2 YENEEA. DNA of the CDR3: TGTGCCAGCAGCACGGTAGCGAATGCAGATACGCAGTATTTT. Residues: CASSTVANADTQYF.

This chain links TRBV28 with TRBJ2-6; D unresolved. Per the germline V gene, CDR1 is MDHEN and CDR2 is SYDVKM. The CDR3 length is 15 residues. Trimming pared 4 bases from V and 2 bases from J, leaving 9 bases between. For the CDR3, the DNA is TGTGCCAGCAGTTCGGAGTACCCTGGGGCCAACGTCCTGACTTTC. This gives the protein CASSSEYPGANVLTF. The full variable domain, rest sourced from reference TRBV28 and TRBJ2-6, is DVKVTQSSRYLVKRTGEKVFLECVQDMDHENMFWYRQDPGLGLRLIYFSYDVKMKEKGDIPEGYSVSREKKERFSLILESASTNQTSMYLCASSSEYPGANVLTFGAGSRLTVL.

This chain uses TRBV7-3 with TRBJ1-1; D might be TRBD1 (6 bases). Germline assignment: CDR1 SGHTA and CDR2 FQGTGA. Trimming removed 5 bases from V and 2 bases from J, with 12 bases in between. The CDR3 runs 14 residues. This CDR3 is CASSLSDSNTEAFF. The CDR3 DNA reads as TGTGCCAGCAGCCTGTCGGACAGCAACACTGAAGCTTTCTTT.

The rearrangement joins TRBV4-2 to TRBJ1-2; TRBD1 is a possible D gene (5 bases). Germline CDR1 is LGHNA and CDR2 is YNFKEQ. The CDR3 loop spans 13 amino acids. The germline V and J ends were trimmed by 4 bases and 4 bases, with 10 bases remaining between them. The CDR3 DNA reads as TGTGCCAGCAGCCTAGACAGTGCCTATGGCTACACCTTC. Encoded protein: CASSLDSAYGYTF.

This clone was picked up one time. The chain's CDR3 is CASRETGKGSPLHF. Here the CDR3 DNA reads TGTGCCAGCAGAGAAACAGGGAAGGGATCACCCCTCCACTTT. The chain combines TRBV28 with TRBJ1-6, with a tentative D call TRBD1 (6 bases). V lost 6 bases, J lost 10 bases, and 16 bases lay in between. The CDR3 covers 14 residues. Germline-derived CDR1 and CDR2 are MDHEN and SYDVKM.

The CDR3 region has the DNA TGCAGTGCAGGGGTCGGGGGGACCCAGTACTTC. Its protein product is CSAGVGGTQYF. This rearrangement joins TRBV20-1 to TRBJ2-5; D might be TRBD2 (6 bases). This CDR3 spans 11 amino acids. The germline gives CDR1 DFQATT, CDR2 SNEGSKA (reference sequence). Trimming stripped 6 bases from V and 7 bases from J, with 12 bases between.